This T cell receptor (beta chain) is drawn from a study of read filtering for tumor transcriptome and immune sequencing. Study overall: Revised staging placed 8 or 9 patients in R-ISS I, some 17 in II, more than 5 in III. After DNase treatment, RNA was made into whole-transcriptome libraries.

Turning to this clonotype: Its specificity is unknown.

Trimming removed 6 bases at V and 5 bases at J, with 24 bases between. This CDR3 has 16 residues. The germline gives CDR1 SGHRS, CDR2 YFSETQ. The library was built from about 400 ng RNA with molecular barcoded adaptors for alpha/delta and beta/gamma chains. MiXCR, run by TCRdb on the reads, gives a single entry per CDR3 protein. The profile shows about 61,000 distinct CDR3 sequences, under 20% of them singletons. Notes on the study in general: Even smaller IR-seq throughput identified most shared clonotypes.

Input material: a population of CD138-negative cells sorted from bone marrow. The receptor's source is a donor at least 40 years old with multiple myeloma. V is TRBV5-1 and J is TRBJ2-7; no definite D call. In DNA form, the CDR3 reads TGCGCCAGCATCCCGTTTCCGCAGACATTCGCCAACGAGCAGTACTTC. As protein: CASIPFPQTFANEQYF.